The TCR beta chain under discussion was sequenced for a study of beta chain features in type 1 diabetes (dated by TCRdb to 2016 to 2019). For the wider study: No differences in mean age, gender distribution, total cell number or subset yield were found between patients and healthy donors. A total of 100 million to 140 million sorted cells were examined across all samples, and the number of cells per subset was strongly correlated with RNA yield. The study compared the TCRB repertoires of sorted circulating CD4+ T cell subsets in recently diagnosed type 1 diabetes patients with those in matched healthy donors. Regulatory and stem cell-like memory subsets were isolated from only 8 patients and roughly 8 healthy donors, whereas naive and central memory subsets came from all 30 or so donors.

The germline V gene (reference sequence) provides CDR1 PRHDT and CDR2 FYEKMQ. The CDR3 has 15 amino acids, counting the end cysteine and phenylalanine. Kept here is only the CDR3 DNA, which spans 45 bases and is read in frame from base 1. V was cut back by 5 bases and J by 0 bases, leaving a gap of 13 bases between them. Each donor gave one peripheral blood draw, averaging roughly 120 mL, which was collected into heparinised tubes. A BD FACSAria II was used to sort naive, central memory, regulatory and stem cell-like memory CD4+ T cells with a panel that included CD45RO, CCR7, CD25, CD127, CD95 and CD27. All sorted populations exceeded 95% purity. PBMCs were separated immediately by Lymphoprep density gradient centrifugation and were stained directly, without being cultured. Samples were stained and sorted in pairs, with one healthy donor and one patient per experiment, so that batch effects were minimized.

This clone was picked up a small number of times. Its antigen target is currently unknown. Per-base qualities were not stored, and no clone one base away is much larger. The full study reports these points: Type 1 diabetes patients showed a moderate but significant shortening of TCRB CDR3 length in all four CD4+ subsets. Because cDNA was sequenced instead of genomic DNA, highly expressing activated cells could be over-represented, though the groups showed no difference in activation or CD3 levels. PCR may preferentially amplify shorter templates, but because patient and control samples were amplified and corrected together, any resulting skew would affect both groups equally. Naive, central memory and regulatory TCRB repertoires appeared to be more alike among patients than among healthy donors. Because the HLA sub-analyses included only small numbers of individuals, any influence of HLA type on TCRB rearrangement was left unresolved. At VDJ recombination sites, patients with type 1 diabetes made fewer insertions and deleted more nucleotides, a pattern implying thymic rearrangement abnormalities.

The entire isolated RNA was reverse transcribed using the High Capacity cDNA Reverse Transcription Kit, and thus expressed TCRB transcripts were sequenced. Naive, central memory and regulatory T cell samples underwent deep immunoSEQ sequencing, averaging around 4 million total reads per sample. Sorted cells were lysed in RLT buffer, and RNA was extracted using DNase-treated RNeasy Micro or Mini kits according to cell number. To prevent cross-contamination, every cell subset was processed on its own, while patient and healthy donor samples were processed together. The immunoSEQ multiplex PCR was used to amplify TCRB sequences from cDNA, generating 87-bp fragments that spanned the CDR3 region. Amplicons were sequenced on the Illumina HiSeq platform. The original methods were these. Synthetic template baselines were used to correct PCR bias computationally, reads within Hamming distance 2 were collapsed, and singletons that could not be merged were discarded. By aligning reads against IMGT, V, D and J genes, CDR3 length, and insertions or deletions at six rearrangement sites were assigned. Clonotype counts were normalized to sorted cell number within each subset before computing true diversity and Gini coefficients with the tcR R package. Repertoire sharing was quantified using the overlap coefficient calculated on TCRB nucleotide sequences. In TCRdb, the immuneACCESS table is reduced to in-frame sequences with V and J assigned. These tables do not hold every clone; where another copy was compared, an unresolved V gene accounts for under half, and the others remain unexplained. V, J and clone size are those of that table, while D and trimming were read from the DNA. The sample table shows over 150,000 clones, and 10% to 15% are seen once. The top ten hold roughly 0.6% of the sample.

The sequenced sample was central memory CD4+ T cells from blood. The rearrangement combines TRBV13 with TRBJ2-5; the D segment could be TRBD2, given 6 matching bases. This sequence originates from a woman younger than 30 in good health. This receptor carries the CDR3 CASSPAPSDQETQYF. The sequence in DNA is TGTGCCAGCAGCCCCGCACCTAGCGACCAAGAGACCCAGTACTTC.